The T cell receptor beta chain described here comes from a study of identifying expanded T cells in peripheral blood. Study results and caveats: Across healthy donors, higher total template counts meant significantly greater approximately two-week count variance. Technical replicates showed about 1.2 changed clones; two weeks about 16.4; four weeks 19.

No infections or other immune events were documented during collection. Here immunoSEQ multiplex PCR was the method, and the copy in TCRdb shows in-frame clones only, minus some. The table lists about 82,000 clones, around 90% of them singletons, with around 7% in the top ten. In the case of this clone: Its cognate antigen is unknown.

This CDR3 spans 15 amino acids. Between the trimmed V and J ends, which lost 3 bases and 1 base, there was a span of 12 bases. CDR1 and CDR2 (germline): LNHDA, SQIVND (reference sequence). This clonotype was obtained from a person aged 18 to 75 in good health. Input material: blood. This chain uses TRBV19 with TRBJ1-1, with D maybe TRBD1 (6 bases). CDR3 DNA sequence: TGTGCCAGTAGTATGAGGAGGGGGGGGAACACTGAAGCTTTCTTT. Its translation is CASSMRRGGNTEAFF.